This paragraph covers one T cell receptor (beta chain) sequence. Antigen: not known. Only in-frame clones appear in the TCRdb table, and some are missing; sequencing was by immunoSEQ multiplex PCR. The sample has tens of thousands of clones, 85% seen once. The data are from a study of OX40 agonist ivuxolimab in advanced cancers. As for the study in general: Patients were infused with ivuxolimab every 2 weeks at 0.01 to 10 mg/kg. Aged roughly 20 to 79 with a mean of 60 years, they were about 80% male.

Germline CDR1 and CDR2: LNHDA and SQIVND (reference sequence). The CDR3 loop spans 14 amino acids. The V and J ends lost 4 bases and 0 bases respectively, with 4 bases between them. Study-wide results and caveats: Some of the nonresponding patients also showed low levels of normalized T-cell clonal expansion.

This clonotype was sampled from an adult with an advanced solid tumor such as melanoma, head and neck, liver or kidney cancer. The source material was CD4+ or CD8+ T cells sorted from blood, sampled in a trial of the OX40 agonist ivuxolimab. The chain joins TRBV19 to TRBJ2-6; D gene unclear. The CDR3 DNA sequence: TGTGCCAGTAGTACAGACTCTGGGGCCAACGTCCTGACTTTC. This codes for CASSTDSGANVLTF.